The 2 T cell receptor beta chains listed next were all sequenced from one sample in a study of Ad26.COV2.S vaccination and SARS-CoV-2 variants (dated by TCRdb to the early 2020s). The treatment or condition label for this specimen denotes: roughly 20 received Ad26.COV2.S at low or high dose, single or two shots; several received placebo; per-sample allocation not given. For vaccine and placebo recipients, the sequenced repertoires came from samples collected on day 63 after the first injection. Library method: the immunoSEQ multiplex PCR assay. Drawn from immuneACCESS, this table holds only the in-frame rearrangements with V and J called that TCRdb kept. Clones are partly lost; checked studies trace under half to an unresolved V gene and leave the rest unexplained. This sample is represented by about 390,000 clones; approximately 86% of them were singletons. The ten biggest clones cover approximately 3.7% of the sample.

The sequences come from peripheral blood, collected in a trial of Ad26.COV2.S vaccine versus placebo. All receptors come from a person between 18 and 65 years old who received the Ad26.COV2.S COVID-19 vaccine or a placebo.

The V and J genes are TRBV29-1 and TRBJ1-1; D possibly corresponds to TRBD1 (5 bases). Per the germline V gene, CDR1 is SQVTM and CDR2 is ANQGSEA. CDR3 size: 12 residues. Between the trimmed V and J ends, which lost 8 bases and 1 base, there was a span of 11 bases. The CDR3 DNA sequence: TGCAGCACCACTAGGGGGAACACTGAAGCTTTCTTT. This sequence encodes CSTTRGNTEAFF.

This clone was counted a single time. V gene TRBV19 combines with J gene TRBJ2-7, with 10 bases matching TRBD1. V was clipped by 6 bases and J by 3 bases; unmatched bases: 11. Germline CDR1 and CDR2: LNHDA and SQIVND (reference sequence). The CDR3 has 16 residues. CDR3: CASSGLPGQGYYEQYF. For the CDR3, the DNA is TGTGCCAGTAGCGGACTACCGGGACAGGGGTACTACGAGCAGTACTTC.